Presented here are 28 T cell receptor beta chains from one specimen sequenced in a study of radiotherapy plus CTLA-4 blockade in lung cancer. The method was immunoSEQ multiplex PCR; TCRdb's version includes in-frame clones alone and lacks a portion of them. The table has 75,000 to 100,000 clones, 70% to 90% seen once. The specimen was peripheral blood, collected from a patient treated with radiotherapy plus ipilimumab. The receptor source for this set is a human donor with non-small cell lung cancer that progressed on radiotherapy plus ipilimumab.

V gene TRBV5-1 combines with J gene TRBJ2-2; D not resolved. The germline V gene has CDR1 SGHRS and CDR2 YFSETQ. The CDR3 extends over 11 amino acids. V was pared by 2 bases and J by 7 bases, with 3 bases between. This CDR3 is CASSLDGELFF. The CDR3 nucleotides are TGCGCCAGCAGCTTAGACGGGGAGCTGTTTTTT. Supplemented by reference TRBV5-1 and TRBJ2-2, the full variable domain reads KAGVTQTPRYLIKTRGQQVTLSCSPISGHRSVSWYQQTPGQGLQFLFEYFSETQRNKGNFPGRFSGRQFSNSRSEMNVSTLELGDSALYLCASSLDGELFFGEGSRLTVL.

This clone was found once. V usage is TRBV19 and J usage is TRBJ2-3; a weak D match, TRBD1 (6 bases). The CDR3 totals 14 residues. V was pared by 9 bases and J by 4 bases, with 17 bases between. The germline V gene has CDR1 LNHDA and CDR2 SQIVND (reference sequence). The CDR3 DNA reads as TGTGCCAGCAGGAGCAGGGGCGAGGCAGATACGCAGTATTTT. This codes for CASRSRGEADTQYF. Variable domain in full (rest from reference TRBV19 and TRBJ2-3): DGGITQSPKYLFRKEGQNVTLSCEQNLNHDAMYWYRQDPGQGLRLIYYSQIVNDFQKGDIAEGYSVSREKKESFPLTVTSAQKNPTAFYLCASRSRGEADTQYFGPGTRLTVL.

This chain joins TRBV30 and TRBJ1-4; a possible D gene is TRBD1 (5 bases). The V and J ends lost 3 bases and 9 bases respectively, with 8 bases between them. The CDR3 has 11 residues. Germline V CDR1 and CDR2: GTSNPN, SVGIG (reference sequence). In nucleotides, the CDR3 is TGTGCCTGGAGGGGGGAGAAAAAACTGTTTTTT. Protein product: CAWRGEKKLFF.

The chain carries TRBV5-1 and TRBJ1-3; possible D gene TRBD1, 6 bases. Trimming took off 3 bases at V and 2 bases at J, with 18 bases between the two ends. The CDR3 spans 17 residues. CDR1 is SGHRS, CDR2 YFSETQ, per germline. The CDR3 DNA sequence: TGCGCCAGCAGCTGGGCCCCACAGGGAGAGGCTGGAAACACCATATATTTT. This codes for CASSWAPQGEAGNTIYF.

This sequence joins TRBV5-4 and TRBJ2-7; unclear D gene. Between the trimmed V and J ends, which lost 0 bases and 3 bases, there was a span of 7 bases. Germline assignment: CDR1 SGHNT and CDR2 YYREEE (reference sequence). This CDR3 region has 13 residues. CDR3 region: CASSLDPGYEQYF. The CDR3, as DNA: TGTGCCAGCAGCTTGGACCCGGGCTACGAGCAGTACTTC.

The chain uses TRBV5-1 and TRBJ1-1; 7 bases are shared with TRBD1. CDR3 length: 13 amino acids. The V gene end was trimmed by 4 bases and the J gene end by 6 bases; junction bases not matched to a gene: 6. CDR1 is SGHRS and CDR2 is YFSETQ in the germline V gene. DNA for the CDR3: TGCGCCAGCAGCGTACAGGGGATCGCTGAAGCTTTCTTT. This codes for CASSVQGIAEAFF.

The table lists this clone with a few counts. The CDR3 sequence: CASSVGPQAYGYTF. In DNA, the CDR3 is TGTGCCAGCAGCGTAGGCCCCCAGGCGTATGGCTACACCTTC. The chain carries TRBV9 and TRBJ1-2; the D is unclear. The CDR3 is 14 residues long. The V gene's germline CDR1 is SGDLS and CDR2 YYNGEE. V lost 0 bases and J 5 bases, leaving 11 bases between the germline ends.

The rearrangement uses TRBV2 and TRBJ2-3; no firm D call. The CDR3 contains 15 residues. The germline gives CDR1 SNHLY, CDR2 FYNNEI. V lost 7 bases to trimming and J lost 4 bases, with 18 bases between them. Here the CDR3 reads CASTLLWVTPDTQYF. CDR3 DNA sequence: TGTGCCAGCACCCTTCTTTGGGTTACGCCAGATACGCAGTATTTT. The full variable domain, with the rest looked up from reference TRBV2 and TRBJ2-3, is EPEVTQTPSHQVTQMGQEVILRCVPISNHLYFYWYRQILGQKVEFLVSFYNNEISEKSEIFDDQFSVERPDGSNFTLKIRSTKLEDSAMYFCASTLLWVTPDTQYFGPGTRLTVL.

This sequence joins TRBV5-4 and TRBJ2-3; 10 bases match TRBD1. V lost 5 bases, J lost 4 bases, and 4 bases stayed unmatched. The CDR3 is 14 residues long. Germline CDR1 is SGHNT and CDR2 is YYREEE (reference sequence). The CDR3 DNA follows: TGTGCCAGCAGAAGGACAGGGGGACCAGATACGCAGTATTTT. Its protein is CASRRTGGPDTQYF.

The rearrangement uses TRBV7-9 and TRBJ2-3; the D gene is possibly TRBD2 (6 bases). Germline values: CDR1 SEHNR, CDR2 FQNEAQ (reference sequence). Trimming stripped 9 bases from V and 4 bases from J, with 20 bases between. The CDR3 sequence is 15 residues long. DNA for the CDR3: TGTGCCAGTGCGTATGGGGGGTCCGTCTCAGATACGCAGTATTTT. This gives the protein CASAYGGSVSDTQYF.

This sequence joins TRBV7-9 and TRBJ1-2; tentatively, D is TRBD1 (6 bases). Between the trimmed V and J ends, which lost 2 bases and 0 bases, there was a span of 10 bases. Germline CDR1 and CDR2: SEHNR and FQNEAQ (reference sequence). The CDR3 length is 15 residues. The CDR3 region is CASSLMGASNYGYTF. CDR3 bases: TGTGCCAGCAGCTTAATGGGGGCCTCTAACTATGGCTACACCTTC.

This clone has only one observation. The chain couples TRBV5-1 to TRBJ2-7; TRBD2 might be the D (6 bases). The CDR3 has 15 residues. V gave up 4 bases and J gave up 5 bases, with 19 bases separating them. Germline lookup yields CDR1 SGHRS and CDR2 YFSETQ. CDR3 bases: TGCGCCAGCAGCGGGAGGACGCCACTGCCTGACGAGCAGTACTTC. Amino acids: CASSGRTPLPDEQYF.

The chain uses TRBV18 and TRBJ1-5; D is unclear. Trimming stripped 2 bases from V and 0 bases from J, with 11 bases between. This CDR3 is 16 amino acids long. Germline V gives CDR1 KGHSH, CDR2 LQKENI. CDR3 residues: CASSPARSYSNQPQHF. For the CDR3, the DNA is TGTGCCAGCTCACCAGCGAGGTCTTATAGCAATCAGCCCCAGCATTTT.

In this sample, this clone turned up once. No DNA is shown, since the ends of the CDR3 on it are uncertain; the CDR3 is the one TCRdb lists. The CDR3 spells CASSIRFGGQGLVNTEAFF. The chain has TRBV19 and TRBJ1-1; the D call TRBD1 from the table was never checked on the DNA. The germline V gene has CDR1 LNHDA and CDR2 SQIVND (reference sequence). The length of the CDR3 is 19 amino acids, counting both ends.

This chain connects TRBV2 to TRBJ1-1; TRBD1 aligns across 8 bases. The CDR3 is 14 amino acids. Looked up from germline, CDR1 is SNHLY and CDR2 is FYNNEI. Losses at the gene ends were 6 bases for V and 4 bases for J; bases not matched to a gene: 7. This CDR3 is CASSTGTGFTEAFF. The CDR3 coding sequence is TGTGCCAGCAGCACCGGGACAGGATTCACTGAAGCTTTCTTT. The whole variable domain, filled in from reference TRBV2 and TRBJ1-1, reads EPEVTQTPSHQVTQMGQEVILRCVPISNHLYFYWYRQILGQKVEFLVSFYNNEISEKSEIFDDQFSVERPDGSNFTLKIRSTKLEDSAMYFCASSTGTGFTEAFFGQGTRLTVV.

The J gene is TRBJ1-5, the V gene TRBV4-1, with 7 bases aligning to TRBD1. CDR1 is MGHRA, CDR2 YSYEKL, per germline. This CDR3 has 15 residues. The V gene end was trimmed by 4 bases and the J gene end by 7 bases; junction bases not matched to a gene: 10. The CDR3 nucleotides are TGCGCCAGCAGCCGCTCCAACAGGGGAAACCAGCCCCAGCATTTT. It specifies CASSRSNRGNQPQHF.

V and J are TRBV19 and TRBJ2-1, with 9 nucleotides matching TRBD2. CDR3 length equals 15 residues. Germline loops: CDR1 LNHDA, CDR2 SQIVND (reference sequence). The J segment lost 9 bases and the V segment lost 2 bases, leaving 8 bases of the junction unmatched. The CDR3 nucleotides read TGTGCCAGTAGTATACTAGCGGGGCCCGCGGGTGAGCAGTTCTTC. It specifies CASSILAGPAGEQFF. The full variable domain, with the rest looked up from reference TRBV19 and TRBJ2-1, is DGGITQSPKYLFRKEGQNVTLSCEQNLNHDAMYWYRQDPGQGLRLIYYSQIVNDFQKGDIAEGYSVSREKKESFPLTVTSAQKNPTAFYLCASSILAGPAGEQFFGPGTRLTVL.

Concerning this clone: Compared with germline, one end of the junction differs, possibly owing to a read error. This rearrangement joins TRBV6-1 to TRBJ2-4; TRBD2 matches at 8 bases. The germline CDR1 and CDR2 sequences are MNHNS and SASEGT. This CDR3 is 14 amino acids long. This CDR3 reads CGSSASTSGNIQYF. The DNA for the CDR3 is TGTGGCAGCAGTGCTTCTACTAGCGGAAACATTCAGTACTTC.

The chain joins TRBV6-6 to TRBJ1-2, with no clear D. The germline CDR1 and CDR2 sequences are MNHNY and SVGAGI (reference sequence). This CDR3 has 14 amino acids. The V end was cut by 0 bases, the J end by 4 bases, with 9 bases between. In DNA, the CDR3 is TGTGCCAGCAGTTACTCGTTTGGCGGCTATGGCTACACCTTC. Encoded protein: CASSYSFGGYGYTF.

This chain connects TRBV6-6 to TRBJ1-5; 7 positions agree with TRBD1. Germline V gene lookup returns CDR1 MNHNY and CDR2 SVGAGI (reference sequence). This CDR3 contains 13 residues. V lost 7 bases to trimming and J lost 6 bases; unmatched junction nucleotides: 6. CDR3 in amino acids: CASTLTGTQPQHF. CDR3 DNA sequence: TGTGCCAGCACCCTGACAGGGACTCAGCCCCAGCATTTT.

The DNA of the CDR3 is TGTGCCAGCAGTACCGGGACACCTTCACCCCTCCACTTT. Amino acid sequence: CASSTGTPSPLHF. This chain uses TRBV6-1 with TRBJ1-6, with D possibly matching TRBD1 (6 bases). Germline V gene lookup returns CDR1 MNHNS and CDR2 SASEGT. This CDR3 region has 13 residues. Deletions cut 5 bases from V and 9 bases from J, with 11 bases between.

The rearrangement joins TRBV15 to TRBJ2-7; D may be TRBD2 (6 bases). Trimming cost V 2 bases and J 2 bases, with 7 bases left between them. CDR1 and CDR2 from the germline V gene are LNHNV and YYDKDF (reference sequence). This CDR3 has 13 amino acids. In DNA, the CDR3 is TGTGCCACCAGCAGACGGGAGCCCTACGAGCAGTACTTC. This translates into CATSRREPYEQYF.

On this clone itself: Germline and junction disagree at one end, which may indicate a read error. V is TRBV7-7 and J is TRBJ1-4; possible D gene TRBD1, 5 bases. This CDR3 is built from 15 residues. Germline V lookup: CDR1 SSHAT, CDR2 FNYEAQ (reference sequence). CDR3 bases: TGTGCTAGCAGCCCGGGACGGCGCCTTAATGAAAAACTGTTTTTT. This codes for CASSPGRRLNEKLFF.

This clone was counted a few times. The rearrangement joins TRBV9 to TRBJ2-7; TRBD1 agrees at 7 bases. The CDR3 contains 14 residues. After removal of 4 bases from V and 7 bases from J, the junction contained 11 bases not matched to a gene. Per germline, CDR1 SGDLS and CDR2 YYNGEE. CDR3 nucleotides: TGTGCCAGCAGCAGTGGACAGGAGGTCTCGGAGCAGTACTTC. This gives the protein CASSSGQEVSEQYF.

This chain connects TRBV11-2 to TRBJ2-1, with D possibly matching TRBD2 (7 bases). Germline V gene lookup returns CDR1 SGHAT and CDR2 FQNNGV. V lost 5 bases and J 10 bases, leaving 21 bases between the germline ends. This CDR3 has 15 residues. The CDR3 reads CASSPGTLGGGEQFF. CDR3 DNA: TGTGCCAGCAGCCCCGGAACTTTAGGGGGAGGGGAGCAGTTCTTC.

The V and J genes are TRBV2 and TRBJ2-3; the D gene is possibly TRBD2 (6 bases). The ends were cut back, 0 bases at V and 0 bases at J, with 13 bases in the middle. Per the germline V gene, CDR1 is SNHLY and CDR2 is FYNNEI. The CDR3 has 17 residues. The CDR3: CASSEALDGTSTDTQYF. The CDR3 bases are TGTGCCAGCAGTGAAGCGCTTGACGGGACTAGCACAGATACGCAGTATTTT.

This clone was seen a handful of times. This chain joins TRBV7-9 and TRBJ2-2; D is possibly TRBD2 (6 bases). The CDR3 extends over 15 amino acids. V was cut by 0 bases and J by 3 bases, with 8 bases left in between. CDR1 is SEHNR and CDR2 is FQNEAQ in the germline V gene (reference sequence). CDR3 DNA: TGTGCCAGCAGCTTAGCCGGGGGACACACCGGGGAGCTGTTTTTT. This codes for CASSLAGGHTGELFF.

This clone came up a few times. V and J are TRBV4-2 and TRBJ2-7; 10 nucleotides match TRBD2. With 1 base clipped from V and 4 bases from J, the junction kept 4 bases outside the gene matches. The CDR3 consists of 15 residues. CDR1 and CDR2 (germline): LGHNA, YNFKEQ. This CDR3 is CASSQAAGGGYEQYF. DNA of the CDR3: TGTGCCAGCAGCCAAGCAGCGGGAGGGGGATACGAGCAGTACTTC.